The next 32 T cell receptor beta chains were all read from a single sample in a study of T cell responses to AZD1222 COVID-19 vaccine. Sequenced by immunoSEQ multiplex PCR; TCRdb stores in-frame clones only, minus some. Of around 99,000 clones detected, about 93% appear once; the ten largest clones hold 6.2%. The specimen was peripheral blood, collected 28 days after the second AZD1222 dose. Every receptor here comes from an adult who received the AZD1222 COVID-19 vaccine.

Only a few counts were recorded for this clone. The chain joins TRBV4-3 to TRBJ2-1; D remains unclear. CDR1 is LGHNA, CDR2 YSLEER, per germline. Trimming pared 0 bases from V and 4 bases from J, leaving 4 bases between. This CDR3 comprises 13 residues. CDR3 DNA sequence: TGCGCCAGCAGCCAAGACTCTTACAATGAGCAGTTCTTC. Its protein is CASSQDSYNEQFF.

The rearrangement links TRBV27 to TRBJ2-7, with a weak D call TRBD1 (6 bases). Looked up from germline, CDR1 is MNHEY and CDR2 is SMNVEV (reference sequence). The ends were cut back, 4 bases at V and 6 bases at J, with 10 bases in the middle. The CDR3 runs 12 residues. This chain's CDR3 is CASSSGQIEQYF. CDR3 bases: TGTGCCAGCAGTTCCGGACAGATCGAGCAGTACTTC.

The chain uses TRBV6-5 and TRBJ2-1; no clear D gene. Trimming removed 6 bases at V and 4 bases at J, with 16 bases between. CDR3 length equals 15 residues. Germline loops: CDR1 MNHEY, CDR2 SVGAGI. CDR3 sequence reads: CASSPKGKGYNEQFF. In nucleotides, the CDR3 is TGTGCCAGCAGCCCCAAAGGGAAGGGATACAATGAGCAGTTCTTC.

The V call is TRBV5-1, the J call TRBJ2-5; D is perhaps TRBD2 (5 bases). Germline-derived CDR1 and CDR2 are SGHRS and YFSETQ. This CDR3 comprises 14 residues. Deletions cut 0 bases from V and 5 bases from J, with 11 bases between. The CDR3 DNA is TGCGCCAGCAGCTTGGAAGGGAGAGTGGAGACCCAGTACTTC. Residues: CASSLEGRVETQYF.

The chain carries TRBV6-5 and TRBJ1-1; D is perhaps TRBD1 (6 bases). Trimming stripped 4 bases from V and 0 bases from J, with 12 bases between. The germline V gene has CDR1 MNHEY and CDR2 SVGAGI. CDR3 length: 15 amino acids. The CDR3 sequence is CASSSRGEVNTEAFF. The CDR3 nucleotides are TGTGCCAGCAGTTCCAGGGGTGAGGTGAACACTGAAGCTTTCTTT.

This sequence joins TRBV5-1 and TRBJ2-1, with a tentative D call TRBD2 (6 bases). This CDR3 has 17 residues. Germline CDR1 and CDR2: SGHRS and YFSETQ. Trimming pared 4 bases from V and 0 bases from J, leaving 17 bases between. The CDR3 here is CASSRRVGGSSYNEQFF. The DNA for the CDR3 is TGCGCCAGCAGCAGGAGAGTGGGGGGTAGCTCCTACAATGAGCAGTTCTTC.

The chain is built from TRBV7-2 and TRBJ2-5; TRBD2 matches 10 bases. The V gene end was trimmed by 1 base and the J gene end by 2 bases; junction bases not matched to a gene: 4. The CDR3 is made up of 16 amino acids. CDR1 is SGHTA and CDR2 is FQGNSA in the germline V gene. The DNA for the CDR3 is TGTGCCAGCAGCTTAGTTCTAGCGGGAGAGCAAGAGACCCAGTACTTC. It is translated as CASSLVLAGEQETQYF.

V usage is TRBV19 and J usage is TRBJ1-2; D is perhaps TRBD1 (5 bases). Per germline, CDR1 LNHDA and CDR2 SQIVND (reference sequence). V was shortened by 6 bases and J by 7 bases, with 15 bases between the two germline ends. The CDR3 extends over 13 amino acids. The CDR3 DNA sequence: TGTGCCAGTAGGGCGGTGCAGGGAAGTGGCTACACCTTC. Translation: CASRAVQGSGYTF.

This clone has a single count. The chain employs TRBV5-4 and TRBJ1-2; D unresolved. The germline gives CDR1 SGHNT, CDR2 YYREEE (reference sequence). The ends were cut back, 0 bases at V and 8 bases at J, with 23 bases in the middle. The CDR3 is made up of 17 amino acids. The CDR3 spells CASSLDYPRPLVRGYTF. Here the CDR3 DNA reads TGTGCCAGCAGCTTGGACTACCCCAGACCTCTTGTGCGGGGCTACACCTTC.

The CDR3 reads CASSELGTVNTEAFF. The DNA for the CDR3 is TGTGCCAGCAGTGAATTAGGGACAGTGAACACTGAAGCTTTCTTT. V is TRBV25-1 and J is TRBJ1-1, with 7 positions matching TRBD1. Germline CDR1 reads MGHDK; CDR2 reads SYGVNS. With 1 base clipped from V and 0 bases from J, the junction kept 2 bases outside the gene matches. CDR3 size: 15 residues.

The CDR3 region has the DNA TGTGCCAGCAGCTTACTGCCCCAGGTTCGCACTGAAGCTTTCTTT. Its protein product is CASSLLPQVRTEAFF. The chain combines TRBV3-1 (or the pseudogene TRBV3-2) with TRBJ1-1; D unclear. V lost 5 bases and J lost 4, with 17 bases in between. This CDR3 spans 15 amino acids. Germline V lookup: CDR1 LGHDT, CDR2 YNNKEL (reference sequence).

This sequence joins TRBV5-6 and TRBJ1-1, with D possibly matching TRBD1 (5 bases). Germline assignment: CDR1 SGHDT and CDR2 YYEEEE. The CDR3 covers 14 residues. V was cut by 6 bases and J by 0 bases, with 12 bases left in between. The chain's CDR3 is CASNWDGLNTEAFF. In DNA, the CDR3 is TGTGCCAGCAACTGGGACGGCTTGAACACTGAAGCTTTCTTT.

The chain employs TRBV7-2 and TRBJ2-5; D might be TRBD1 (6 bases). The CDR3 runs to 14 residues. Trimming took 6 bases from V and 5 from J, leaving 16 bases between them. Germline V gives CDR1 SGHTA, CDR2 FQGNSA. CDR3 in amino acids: CASRSRARGETQYF. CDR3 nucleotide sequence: TGTGCCAGCAGATCCCGCGCCAGGGGCGAGACCCAGTACTTC.

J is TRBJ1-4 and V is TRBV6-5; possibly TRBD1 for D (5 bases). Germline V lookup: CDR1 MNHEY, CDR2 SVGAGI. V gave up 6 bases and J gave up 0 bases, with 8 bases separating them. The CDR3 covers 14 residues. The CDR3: CASRGGATNEKLFF. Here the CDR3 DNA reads TGTGCCAGCAGGGGGGGGGCAACTAATGAAAAACTGTTTTTT.

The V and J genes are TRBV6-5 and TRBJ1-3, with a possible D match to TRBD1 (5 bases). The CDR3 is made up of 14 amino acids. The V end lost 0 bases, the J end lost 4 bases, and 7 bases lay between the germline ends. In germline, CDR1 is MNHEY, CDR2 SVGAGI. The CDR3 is CASSYSEGGNTIYF. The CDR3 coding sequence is TGTGCCAGCAGTTACTCGGAGGGGGGAAACACCATATATTTT.

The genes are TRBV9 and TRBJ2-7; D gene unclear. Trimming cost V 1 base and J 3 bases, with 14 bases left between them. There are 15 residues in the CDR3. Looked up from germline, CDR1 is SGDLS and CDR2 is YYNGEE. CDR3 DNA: TGTGCCAGCAGCGTAAACAGCAGGCCGTACTACGAGCAGTACTTC. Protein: CASSVNSRPYYEQYF. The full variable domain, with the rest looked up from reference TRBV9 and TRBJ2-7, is DSGVTQTPKHLITATGQRVTLRCSPRSGDLSVYWYQQSLDQGLQFLIQYYNGEERAKGNILERFSAQQFPDLHSELNLSSLELGDSALYFCASSVNSRPYYEQYFGPGTRLTVT.

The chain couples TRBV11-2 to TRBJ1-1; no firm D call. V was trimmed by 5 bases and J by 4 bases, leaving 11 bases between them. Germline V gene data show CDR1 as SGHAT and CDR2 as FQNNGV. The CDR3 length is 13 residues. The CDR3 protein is CASSPESSTEAFF. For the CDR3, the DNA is TGTGCCAGCAGCCCCGAATCGAGCACTGAAGCTTTCTTT.

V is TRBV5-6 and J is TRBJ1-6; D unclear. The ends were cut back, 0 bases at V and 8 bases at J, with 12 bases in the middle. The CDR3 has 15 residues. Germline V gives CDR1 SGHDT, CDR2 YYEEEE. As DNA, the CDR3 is TGTGCCAGCAGCTTGGGAACTGGGAGGGATTCACCCCTCCACTTT. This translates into CASSLGTGRDSPLHF.

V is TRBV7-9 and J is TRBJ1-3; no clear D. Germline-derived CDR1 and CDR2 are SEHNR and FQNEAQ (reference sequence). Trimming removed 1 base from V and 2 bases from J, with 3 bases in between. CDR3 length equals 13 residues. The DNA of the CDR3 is TGTGCCAGCAGCTTAGTAACTGGAAACACCATATATTTT. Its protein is CASSLVTGNTIYF.

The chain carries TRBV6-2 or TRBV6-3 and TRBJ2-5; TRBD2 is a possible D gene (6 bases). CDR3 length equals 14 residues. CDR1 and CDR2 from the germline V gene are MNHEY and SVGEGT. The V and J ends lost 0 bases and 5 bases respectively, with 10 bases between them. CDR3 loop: CASSYSAGRETQYF. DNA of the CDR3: TGTGCCAGCAGTTACTCTGCAGGGAGGGAGACCCAGTACTTC.

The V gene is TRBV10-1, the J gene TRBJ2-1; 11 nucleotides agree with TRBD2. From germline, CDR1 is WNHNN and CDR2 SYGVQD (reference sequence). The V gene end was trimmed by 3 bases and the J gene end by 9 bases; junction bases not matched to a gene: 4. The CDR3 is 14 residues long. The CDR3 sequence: CASSDSGGASEQFF. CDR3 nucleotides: TGCGCCAGCAGTGATAGCGGGGGGGCCTCTGAGCAGTTCTTC.

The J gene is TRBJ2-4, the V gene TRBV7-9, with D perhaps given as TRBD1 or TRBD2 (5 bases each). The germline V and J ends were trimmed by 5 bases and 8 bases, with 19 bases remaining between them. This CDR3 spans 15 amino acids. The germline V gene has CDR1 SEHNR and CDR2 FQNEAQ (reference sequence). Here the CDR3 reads CASSPGVALGDIQYF. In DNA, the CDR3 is TGTGCCAGCAGCCCTGGGGTGGCTCTGGGGGACATTCAGTACTTC.

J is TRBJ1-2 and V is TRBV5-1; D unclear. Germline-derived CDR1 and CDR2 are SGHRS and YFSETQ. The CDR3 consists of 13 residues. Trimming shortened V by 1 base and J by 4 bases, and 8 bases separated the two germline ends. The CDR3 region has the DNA TGCGCCAGCAGCTTGTATGTGCGCTATGGCTACACCTTC. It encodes CASSLYVRYGYTF.

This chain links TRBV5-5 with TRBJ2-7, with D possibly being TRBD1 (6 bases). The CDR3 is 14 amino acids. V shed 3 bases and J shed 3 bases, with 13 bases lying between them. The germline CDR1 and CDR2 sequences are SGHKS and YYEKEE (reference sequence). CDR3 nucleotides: TGTGCCAGCAGCTATGGGACACCGAACTACGAGCAGTACTTC. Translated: CASSYGTPNYEQYF.

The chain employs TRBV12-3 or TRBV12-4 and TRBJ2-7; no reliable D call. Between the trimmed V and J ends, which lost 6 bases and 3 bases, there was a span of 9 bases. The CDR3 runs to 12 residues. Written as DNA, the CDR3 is TGTGCCAGCAGAGGTGGGAACTACGAGCAGTACTTC. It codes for CASRGGNYEQYF.

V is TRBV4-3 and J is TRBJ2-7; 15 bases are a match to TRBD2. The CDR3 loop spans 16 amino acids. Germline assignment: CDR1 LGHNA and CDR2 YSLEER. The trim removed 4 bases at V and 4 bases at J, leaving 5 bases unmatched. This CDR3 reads CASSPIGTSGRYEQYF. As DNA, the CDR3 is TGCGCCAGCAGCCCAATAGGGACTAGCGGGAGGTACGAGCAGTACTTC.

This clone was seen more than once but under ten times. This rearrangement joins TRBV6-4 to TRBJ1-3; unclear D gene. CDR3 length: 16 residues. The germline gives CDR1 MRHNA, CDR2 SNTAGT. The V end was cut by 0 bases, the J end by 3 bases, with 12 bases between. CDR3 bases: TGTGCCAGCAGTGACTCGAAACCGGACGATGGAAACACCATATATTTT. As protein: CASSDSKPDDGNTIYF.

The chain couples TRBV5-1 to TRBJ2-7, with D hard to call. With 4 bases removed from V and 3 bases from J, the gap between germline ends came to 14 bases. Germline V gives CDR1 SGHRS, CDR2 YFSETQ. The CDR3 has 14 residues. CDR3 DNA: TGCGCCAGCAGCCTCCGGACGGATTTCTACGAGCAGTACTTC. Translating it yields CASSLRTDFYEQYF.

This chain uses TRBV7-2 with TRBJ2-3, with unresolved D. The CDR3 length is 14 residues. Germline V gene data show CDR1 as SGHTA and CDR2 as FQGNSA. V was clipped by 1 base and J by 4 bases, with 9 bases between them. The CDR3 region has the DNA TGTGCCAGCAGCTTAGGAAGGGCCCCAGATACGCAGTATTTT. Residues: CASSLGRAPDTQYF.

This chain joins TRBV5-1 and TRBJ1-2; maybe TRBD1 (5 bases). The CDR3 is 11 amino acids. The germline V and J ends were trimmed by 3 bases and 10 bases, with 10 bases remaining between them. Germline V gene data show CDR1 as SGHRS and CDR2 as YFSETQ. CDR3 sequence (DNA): TGCGCCAGCAGCTCGGGACGACTCTACACCTTC. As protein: CASSSGRLYTF.

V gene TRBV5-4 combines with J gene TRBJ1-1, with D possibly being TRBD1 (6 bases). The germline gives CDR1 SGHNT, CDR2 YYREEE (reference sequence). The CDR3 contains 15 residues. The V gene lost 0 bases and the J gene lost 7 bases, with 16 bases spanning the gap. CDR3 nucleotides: TGTGCCAGCAGCTTGGACATAGGGGGATTGGGTGAAGCTTTCTTT. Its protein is CASSLDIGGLGEAFF.

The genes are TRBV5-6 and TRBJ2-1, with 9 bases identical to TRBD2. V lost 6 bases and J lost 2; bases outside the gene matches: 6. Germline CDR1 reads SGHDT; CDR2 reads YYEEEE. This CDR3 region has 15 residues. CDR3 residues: CASIPRGGAYNEQFF. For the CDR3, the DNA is TGTGCCAGCATTCCGCGGGGGGGAGCCTACAATGAGCAGTTCTTC. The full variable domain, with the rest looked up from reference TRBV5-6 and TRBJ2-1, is DAGVTQSPTHLIKTRGQQVTLRCSPKSGHDTVSWYQQALGQGPQFIFQYYEEEERQRGNFPDRFSGHQFPNYSSELNVNALLLGDSALYLCASIPRGGAYNEQFFGPGTRLTVL.